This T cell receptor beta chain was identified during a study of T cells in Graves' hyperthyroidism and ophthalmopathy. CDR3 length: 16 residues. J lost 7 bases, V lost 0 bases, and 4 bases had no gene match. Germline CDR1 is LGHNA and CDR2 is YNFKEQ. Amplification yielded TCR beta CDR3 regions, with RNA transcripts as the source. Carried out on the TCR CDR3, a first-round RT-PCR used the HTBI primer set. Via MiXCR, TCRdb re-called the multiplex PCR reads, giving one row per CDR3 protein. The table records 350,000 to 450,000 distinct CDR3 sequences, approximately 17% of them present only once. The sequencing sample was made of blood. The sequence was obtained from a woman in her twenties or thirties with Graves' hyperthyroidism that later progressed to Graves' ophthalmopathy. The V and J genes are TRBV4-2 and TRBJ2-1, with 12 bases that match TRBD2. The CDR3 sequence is CASSQDPSGGANEQFF. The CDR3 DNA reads TGTGCCAGCAGCCAAGATCCTAGCGGGGGGGCAAATGAGCAGTTCTTC.